These 7 T cell receptor beta chains came from one sample sequenced in a study of blood T cell repertoires in COVID-19. This table comes from immunoSEQ multiplex PCR, and its TCRdb copy is limited to in-frame clones, with some not included. Among 150,000 to 200,000 clones listed, 80% to 85% were seen once. Input material: PBMCs or T cells enriched from blood (not recorded which). The receptors here all came from a woman aged 60 to 75 who had recovered from COVID-19.

V and J are TRBV19 and TRBJ2-6; D uncertain. Germline V gene data show CDR1 as LNHDA and CDR2 as SQIVND (reference sequence). The CDR3 is 15 residues long. V gave up 6 bases and J gave up 0 bases, with 9 bases separating them. The CDR3 region has the DNA TGTGCCAGTAGCCGCGTGCACTCTGGGGCCAACGTCCTGACTTTC. This sequence encodes CASSRVHSGANVLTF. Using reference TRBV19 and TRBJ2-6 for the parts outside the CDR3, the full variable domain is DGGITQSPKYLFRKEGQNVTLSCEQNLNHDAMYWYRQDPGQGLRLIYYSQIVNDFQKGDIAEGYSVSREKKESFPLTVTSAQKNPTAFYLCASSRVHSGANVLTFGAGSRLTVL.

The chain couples TRBV3-1 (or the pseudogene TRBV3-2) to TRBJ1-1; D not certain. This CDR3 comprises 12 residues. Germline V lookup: CDR1 LGHDT, CDR2 YNNKEL (reference sequence). V was clipped by 5 bases and J by 3 bases, with 7 bases between them. In nucleotides, the CDR3 is TGTGCCAGCAGCGGGAGATACACTGAAGCTTTCTTT. Translated, it gives CASSGRYTEAFF.

The chain couples TRBV29-1 to TRBJ1-5; D might be TRBD1 (5 bases). CDR3 length equals 13 residues. Germline lookup yields CDR1 SQVTM and CDR2 ANQGSEA. The V gene lost 7 bases and the J gene lost 7 bases, with 17 bases spanning the gap. The CDR3 here is CSGKGGEVQPQHF. CDR3 nucleotide sequence: TGCAGCGGAAAGGGAGGGGAGGTCCAGCCCCAGCATTTT.

J is TRBJ1-2 and V is TRBV4-2; D may be TRBD1 (5 bases). This CDR3 is 15 amino acids long. V lost 0 bases and J 2 bases, leaving 10 bases between the germline ends. From germline, CDR1 is LGHNA and CDR2 YNFKEQ. This CDR3 reads CASSQERAGNYGYTF. The CDR3 DNA reads TGTGCCAGCAGCCAAGAACGGGCAGGGAACTATGGCTACACCTTC.

The V call is TRBV3-1 (or the pseudogene TRBV3-2), the J call TRBJ2-7; D call uncertain. Trimming stripped 0 bases from V and 2 bases from J, with 2 bases between. Germline CDR1 and CDR2: LGHDT and YNNKEL (reference sequence). This CDR3 is 12 amino acids long. CDR3 coding DNA: TGTGCCAGCAGCCAAGACACCTACGAGCAGTACTTC. This sequence encodes CASSQDTYEQYF.

This clone was seen only once. The chain is built from TRBV18 and TRBJ1-2; the D gene is possibly TRBD1 (5 bases). Germline V gives CDR1 KGHSH, CDR2 LQKENI. This CDR3 has 15 residues. Trimming stripped 3 bases from V and 4 bases from J, with 15 bases between. CDR3 protein: CASSPSGDPTYGYTF. The CDR3 coding sequence is TGTGCCAGCTCACCTAGCGGGGACCCTACCTATGGCTACACCTTC.

The chain uses TRBV9 and TRBJ1-6, with 8 bases that match TRBD1. This CDR3 spans 17 amino acids. Germline V gene data show CDR1 as SGDLS and CDR2 as YYNGEE. Trimming took 3 bases from V and 0 from J; bases not matched to a gene: 5. CDR3 amino acids: CASSARTGSSYNSPLHF. The CDR3 DNA follows: TGTGCCAGCAGCGCCAGGACAGGGAGCTCCTATAATTCACCCCTCCACTTT.